A single T cell receptor (beta chain) is shown here with its context. Its antigen is still unknown. These data are taken from a study of graft-versus-host responses after intestinal transplantation. Generated by immunoSEQ multiplex PCR, the TCRdb table keeps only in-frame clones and is missing some. The table lists 93,000 or so clones, approximately 93% of them singletons. Germline CDR1 is LGHNA and CDR2 is YNFKEQ. Deletions cut 0 bases from V and 1 base from J, with 12 bases between. The CDR3 has 16 residues. The sequences come from unstimulated CD8+ T cells sorted from spleen or lymph node cells, collected before intestinal transplant. This sequence originates from a human donor who received an intestinal transplant. This chain joins TRBV4-2 and TRBJ1-1; the D is unclear. The CDR3 sequence is CASSQDFRPSNTEAFF. The CDR3 DNA follows: TGTGCCAGCAGCCAAGATTTCCGCCCATCGAACACTGAAGCTTTCTTT.